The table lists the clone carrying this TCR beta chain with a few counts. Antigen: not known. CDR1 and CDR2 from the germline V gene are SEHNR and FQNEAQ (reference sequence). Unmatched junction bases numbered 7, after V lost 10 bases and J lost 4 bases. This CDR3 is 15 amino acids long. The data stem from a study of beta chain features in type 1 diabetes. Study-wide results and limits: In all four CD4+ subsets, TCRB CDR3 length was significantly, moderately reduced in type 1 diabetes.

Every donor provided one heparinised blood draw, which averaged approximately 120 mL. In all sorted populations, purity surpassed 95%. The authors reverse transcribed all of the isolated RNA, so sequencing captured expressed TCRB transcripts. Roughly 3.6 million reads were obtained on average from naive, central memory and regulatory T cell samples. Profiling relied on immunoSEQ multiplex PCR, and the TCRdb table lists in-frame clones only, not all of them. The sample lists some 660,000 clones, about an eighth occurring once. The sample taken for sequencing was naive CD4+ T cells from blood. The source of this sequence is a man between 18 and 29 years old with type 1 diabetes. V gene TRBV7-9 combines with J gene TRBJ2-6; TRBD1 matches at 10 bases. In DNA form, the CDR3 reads TGTGCCATGGACAGGGGGAGCTCCGGGGCCAACGTCCTGACTTTC. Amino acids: CAMDRGSSGANVLTF.